The rows below give T cell receptor beta chains drawn from one sample of a study of blood T cell repertoires in COVID-19. Profiling relied on immunoSEQ multiplex PCR, and the TCRdb table lists in-frame clones only, not all of them. The sample yields a few hundred thousand clones, about 84% seen once. Sequencing input: peripheral blood. Receptor source: a woman between 50 and 59 years old with acute or convalescent COVID-19. The CDR3 runs from the conserved cysteine through the conserved F or W. D genes are given only for firm matches. Rows give clone size only sometimes, using once, few, many, or a class for an expanded clone.

CDR3	DNA	D	length	J	size	V
CASSLVLAVWAFTGELFF	TGTGCCAGCAGCTTAGTTCTAGCGGTCTGGGCTTTCACCGGGGAGCTGTTTTTT	TRBD2	18	TRBJ2-2	-	TRBV11-2
CASSRPASGIFQNTGELFF	TGTGCCAGCTCCAGGCCGGCTAGCGGGATATTCCAGAACACCGGGGAGCTGTTTTTT	TRBD2	19	TRBJ2-2	once	TRBV28
CASSQIDRAINSPLHF	TGTGCCAGCAGTCAGATTGACAGGGCCATTAATTCACCCCTCCACTTT	TRBD1	16	TRBJ1-6	-	TRBV28
CASSLVASPTYNEQFF	TGTGCCAGCAGCTTAGTGGCTAGCCCCACGTACAATGAGCAGTTCTTC	-	16	TRBJ2-1	once	TRBV7-2
CASSFGTGGEKLFF	TGTGCCAGCAGTTTTGGGACAGGGGGCGAAAAACTGTTTTTT	TRBD1	14	TRBJ1-4	-	TRBV28
CASSEARTPSSGNTIYF	TGTGCCAGCAGTGAAGCCCGTACGCCGAGCTCTGGAAACACCATATATTTT	-	17	TRBJ1-3	-	TRBV2
CASLAGGSTDTQYF	TGTGCCAGCCTAGCGGGAGGTAGCACAGATACGCAGTATTTT	TRBD2	14	TRBJ2-3	once	TRBV5-6
CASSLRGSRDEQFF	TGTGCCAGCAGCTTAAGGGGCTCTAGGGATGAGCAGTTCTTC	-	14	TRBJ2-1	few	TRBV7-3
CASSFRATYNEQFF	TGTGCCAGCAGCTTCAGGGCAACCTACAATGAGCAGTTCTTC	-	14	TRBJ2-1	-	TRBV5-4
CASSYFISPSAFQETQYF	TGTGCCAGCAGTTATTTTATCTCGCCTAGCGCATTCCAAGAGACCCAGTACTTC	-	18	TRBJ2-5	-	TRBV6-2/TRBV6-3
CATSQGIVQYF	TGTGCCACCAGTCAGGGGATAGTGCAGTACTTC	-	11	TRBJ2-7	-	TRBV24-1
CASSVRRASTDTQYF	TGTGCCAGCAGCGTACGGAGGGCTAGCACAGATACGCAGTATTTT	-	15	TRBJ2-3	-	TRBV9
CASSSDRVYEQYF	TGTGCCAGCAGCTCGGACAGGGTCTACGAGCAGTACTTC	TRBD1	13	TRBJ2-7	once	TRBV7-9
CASSTDALERATDTQYF	TGCGCCAGCAGTACGGATGCCTTAGAGCGGGCCACGGATACGCAGTATTTT	-	17	TRBJ2-3	-	TRBV10-1
CASSSRLSYEQYF	TGCGCCAGCAGCTCCAGACTTAGCTACGAGCAGTACTTC	-	13	TRBJ2-7	once	TRBV5-1
CACGGMGAGEKLFF	TGTGCCTGTGGGGGCATGGGAGCGGGGGAAAAACTGTTTTTT	-	14	TRBJ1-4	-	TRBV30
CASSVGYLAGLYNEQFF	TGTGCCAGCAGCGTAGGGTATTTAGCGGGACTCTACAATGAGCAGTTCTTC	TRBD2	17	TRBJ2-1	-	TRBV9
CASSIGGQGSGYTF	TGTGCCAGTAGTATCGGGGGACAGGGCTCTGGCTACACCTTC	TRBD1	14	TRBJ1-2	-	TRBV19
CASSQEFGTGTPTNEKLFF	TGCGCCAGCAGCCAAGAATTCGGGACAGGGACCCCCACTAATGAAAAACTGTTTTTT	TRBD1	19	TRBJ1-4	-	TRBV4-3
CAWSVVTRITDTQYF	TGTGCCTGGAGTGTAGTCACTAGAATTACAGATACGCAGTATTTT	-	15	TRBJ2-3	-	TRBV30
CASGPGIGLGQVGNTIYF	TGTGCCAGCGGACCCGGAATCGGTTTAGGACAGGTGGGAAACACCATATATTTT	TRBD1	18	TRBJ1-3	-	TRBV28
CASSQGQGASYEQYF	TGCGCCAGCAGCCAAGGACAGGGGGCGTCGTACGAGCAGTACTTC	TRBD1	15	TRBJ2-7	-	TRBV4-1
CASSHTAGAGDTQYF	TGTGCCAGTAGCCATACGGCGGGAGCGGGGGATACGCAGTATTTT	TRBD2	15	TRBJ2-3	-	TRBV19
CASSQTSGNYNEQFF	TGCGCCAGCAGCCAGACTAGCGGGAATTACAATGAGCAGTTCTTC	TRBD2	15	TRBJ2-1	few	TRBV4-1
CAIGRVNTEAFF	TGTGCCATCGGGAGGGTGAACACTGAAGCTTTCTTT	-	12	TRBJ1-1	-	TRBV10-3
CATTDRGRTQETQYF	TGTGCCACCACCGACAGGGGCCGGACCCAAGAGACCCAGTACTTC	TRBD1	15	TRBJ2-5	-	TRBV19
CASSSGLAGSYNEQFF	TGTGCCAGCAGCTCGGGACTAGCGGGCTCCTACAATGAGCAGTTCTTC	TRBD2	16	TRBJ2-1	once	TRBV7-7
CASSSEALAANTGELFF	TGTGCCAGCAGTTCAGAGGCGCTAGCAGCGAACACCGGGGAGCTGTTTTTT	-	17	TRBJ2-2	-	TRBV28
CASNPGTRGYEQYF	TGTGCCAGCAACCCCGGGACTAGGGGGTACGAGCAGTACTTC	TRBD2	14	TRBJ2-7	-	TRBV6-5
CASRVTGSAFF	TGTGCCAGTAGAGTGACAGGATCGGCTTTCTTT	-	11	TRBJ1-1	once	TRBV19
CASSNAGGDEQFF	TGTGCCAGCAGTAACGCGGGTGGCGATGAGCAGTTCTTC	-	13	TRBJ2-1	-	TRBV27
CATTLSGKDTGELFF	TGTGCCACCACGCTTAGCGGGAAAGACACCGGGGAGCTGTTTTTT	TRBD2	15	TRBJ2-2	once	TRBV2
CASGVGGTEAFF	TGTGCCAGCGGAGTCGGGGGCACTGAAGCTTTCTTT	-	12	TRBJ1-1	-	TRBV19
CATSDGDRAFYNEQFF	TGTGCCACCAGTGATGGGGACAGGGCATTCTACAATGAGCAGTTCTTC	TRBD1	16	TRBJ2-1	-	TRBV24-1
CASSLDRDTGELFF	TGCGCCAGCAGCTTGGACAGGGACACCGGGGAGCTGTTTTTT	-	14	TRBJ2-2	few	TRBV5-1
CASSRTGLGNQPQHF	TGTGCCAGCAGTCGGACAGGACTCGGCAATCAGCCCCAGCATTTT	TRBD1	15	TRBJ1-5	once	TRBV6-5
CASRSTGDLFF	TGTGCCAGCAGGTCAACAGGGGACCTGTTTTTT	TRBD1	11	TRBJ1-4	-	TRBV28
CASSFLGLAGMVGELFF	TGTGCCAGCAGTTTTCTCGGACTAGCGGGAATGGTCGGGGAGCTGTTTTTT	TRBD2	17	TRBJ2-2	-	TRBV27
CAISESRGETQYF	TGTGCCATCAGTGAGTCACGGGGGGAGACCCAGTACTTC	-	13	TRBJ2-5	-	TRBV10-3
CASNPVTSYDEQFF	TGTGCCAGCAACCCCGTTACCAGTTATGATGAGCAGTTCTTC	-	14	TRBJ2-1	few	TRBV2
CASSMTGGGTEAFF	TGCGCCAGCAGCATGACAGGGGGCGGAACTGAAGCTTTCTTT	TRBD1	14	TRBJ1-1	-	TRBV5-1
CASSLVRSRGNTGELFF	TGCGCCAGCAGCTTGGTGAGGTCCCGGGGGAACACCGGGGAGCTGTTTTTT	-	17	TRBJ2-2	few	TRBV5-1
CATSEPGRDYTF	TGTGCCACCAGTGAACCCGGACGGGACTACACCTTC	-	12	TRBJ1-2	-	TRBV24-1
CASSRGLAGGDTQYF	TGTGCCAGTAGCCGGGGACTAGCGGGGGGAGATACGCAGTATTTT	TRBD2	15	TRBJ2-3	-	TRBV19
CASSWDRGTEAFF	TGTGCCAGCAGTTGGGACAGAGGAACTGAAGCTTTCTTT	TRBD1	13	TRBJ1-1	-	TRBV28
CASSFVEGQWAFF	TGTGCCAGCAGTTTTGTAGAGGGACAGTGGGCTTTCTTT	TRBD1	13	TRBJ1-1	-	TRBV12-3/TRBV12-4
CSVTAGNTEAFF	TGCAGCGTAACAGCAGGGAACACTGAAGCTTTCTTT	-	12	TRBJ1-1	once	TRBV29-1
CASSQDLGSAGYF	TGTGCCAGCAGCCAAGATCTTGGGTCGGCAGGGTACTTC	-	13	TRBJ2-7	-	TRBV3-1/TRBV3-2
CASSFIPGGYQETQYF	TGTGCCAGCAGCTTCATTCCGGGAGGGTACCAAGAGACCCAGTACTTC	TRBD2	16	TRBJ2-5	-	TRBV5-6
CASSLSGDTEAFF	TGCGCCAGCAGCTTGTCCGGGGACACTGAAGCTTTCTTT	-	13	TRBJ1-1	-	TRBV5-1
CASRMGADQPQHF	TGTGCCAGCAGGATGGGAGCGGATCAGCCCCAGCATTTT	-	13	TRBJ1-5	-	TRBV27
CASSANNSPLHF	TGTGCCAGCAGCGCAAATAATTCACCCCTCCACTTT	-	12	TRBJ1-6	-	TRBV9
CASSSNMNTEAFF	TGTGCCAGCAGTTCCAACATGAACACTGAAGCTTTCTTT	-	13	TRBJ1-1	-	TRBV7-6
CASSYSGTGGHEKLFF	TGTGCCAGCAGTTACTCGGGGACAGGGGGGCATGAAAAACTGTTTTTT	TRBD1	16	TRBJ1-4	-	TRBV6-5
CASSLARIGGGDEQFF	TGTGCCAGCAGCTTAGCCAGGATAGGCGGGGGCGATGAGCAGTTCTTC	-	16	TRBJ2-1	-	TRBV11-2
CASSQAFGSAYNEKLFF	TGCGCCAGCAGCCAAGCGTTCGGGTCAGCGTATAATGAAAAACTGTTTTTT	-	17	TRBJ1-4	few	TRBV4-1
CASSQPHPGAGTNTGELFF	TGTGCCAGCAGCCAACCCCACCCTGGAGCGGGGACGAACACCGGGGAGCTGTTTTTT	TRBD2	19	TRBJ2-2	-	TRBV3-1/TRBV3-2
CASSPGQISNQPQHF	TGTGCCAGCAGCCCTGGACAGATCAGCAATCAGCCCCAGCATTTT	-	15	TRBJ1-5	-	TRBV2